The next 29 T cell receptor beta chains were all read from a single sample in a study of blood T cell repertoires in COVID-19. The protocol was immunoSEQ multiplex PCR, while the TCRdb copy is restricted to in-frame clones and leaves out a portion. The profile shows about 72,000 clones, about 85% of them singletons. Input material: peripheral blood. The receptors derive from a woman of 80 years or more with active or convalescent COVID-19.

The V and J genes are TRBV7-2 and TRBJ1-6; D remains ambiguous. This CDR3 spans 14 amino acids. Trimming removed 5 bases at V and 0 bases at J, with 5 bases between. The germline CDR1 and CDR2 sequences are SGHTA and FQGNSA. CDR3 protein: CASSLNSYNSPLHF. The CDR3 nucleotides are TGTGCCAGCAGCCTTAACTCCTATAATTCACCCCTCCACTTT.

The J gene is TRBJ1-4, the V gene TRBV23-1, with TRBD1 matching 7 bases. TRBV23-1 is placed among ORFs of uncertain function. The CDR3 has 14 amino acids. Trimming cost V 7 bases and J 4 bases; bases outside gene matches: 6. The CDR3, as DNA: TGCGCCAGCACCGTCAGGGGGGATAATGAAAAACTGTTTTTT. This codes for CASTVRGDNEKLFF.

The genes are TRBV30 and TRBJ2-7, with D possibly TRBD1 on 5 matching bases. This CDR3 contains 13 residues. Trimming left V 2 bases short and J 2 bases short, with 10 bases between. Germline V gene lookup returns CDR1 GTSNPN and CDR2 SVGIG (reference sequence). CDR3 sequence: CAWSSDRAYEQYF. CDR3 DNA sequence: TGTGCCTGGAGTTCCGACAGAGCCTACGAGCAGTACTTC.

This clone was found once. The chain employs TRBV19 and TRBJ1-6; D unclear. Between the trimmed V and J ends, which lost 5 bases and 0 bases, there was a span of 8 bases. CDR1 LNHDA and CDR2 SQIVND come from the germline V gene (reference sequence). The CDR3 totals 15 residues. This CDR3 is CASSAGSSYNSPLHF. Written as DNA, the CDR3 is TGTGCCAGTAGTGCGGGGAGCTCCTATAATTCACCCCTCCACTTT.

Comments on this clone: At one end the junction does not follow the germline gene, possibly because of a read error. The chain recombines TRBV19 with TRBJ2-4; D is possibly TRBD2 (5 bases). The CDR3 has 10 amino acids. Germline assignment: CDR1 LNHDA and CDR2 SQIVND (reference sequence). The CDR3 nucleotides are TGTGCCAGCGGACCCGGGGTGGTATCCTTC. It yields the protein CASGPGVVSF.

The rearrangement links TRBV27 to TRBJ2-1; 11 positions match TRBD2. Trimming at V came to 6 bases and at J to 2 bases, leaving 6 bases not matched to a gene. Germline V lookup: CDR1 MNHEY, CDR2 SMNVEV (reference sequence). This CDR3 is built from 16 residues. CDR3 DNA: TGTGCCAGCAGCCAGTATAGCGGGGGGGCCTACAATGAGCAGTTCTTC. Translation gives CASSQYSGGAYNEQFF.

The CDR3 region is CASREATEAFF. The CDR3 DNA follows: TGTGCCAGCAGGGAGGCCACTGAAGCTTTCTTT. The gene calls are TRBV25-1 and TRBJ1-1; D is uncertain. Germline CDR1 and CDR2: MGHDK and SYGVNS. The CDR3 loop spans 11 amino acids. The V end was cut by 6 bases, the J end by 4 bases, with 6 bases between.

This clone was seen only a few times. J is TRBJ1-5 and V is TRBV18; D may be TRBD1 (5 bases). CDR1 and CDR2 (germline): KGHSH, LQKENI. There are 13 residues in the CDR3. V lost 6 bases and J lost 6, with 12 bases in between. The CDR3: CASSPDRAQPQHF. DNA of the CDR3: TGTGCCAGCTCCCCCGACAGAGCTCAGCCCCAGCATTTT.

The CDR3 loop is CASSFLRRQGRQPQHF. CDR3 nucleotide sequence: TGTGCCAGCAGCTTCCTGCGCCGACAGGGCCGGCAGCCCCAGCATTTT. The rearrangement links TRBV5-8 to TRBJ1-5; 7 bases are shared with TRBD1. V lost 2 bases and J lost 7; bases outside the gene matches: 12. This CDR3 has 16 amino acids. Germline-derived CDR1 and CDR2 are SGHTS and YDEGEE.

V usage is TRBV5-4 and J usage is TRBJ1-2; 7 bases fit TRBD1. This CDR3 has 14 residues. Germline CDR1 is SGHNT and CDR2 is YYREEE (reference sequence). V lost 0 bases to trimming and J lost 8 bases; unmatched junction nucleotides: 7. Here the CDR3 reads CASSLAGTAGGYTF. Written as DNA, the CDR3 is TGTGCCAGCAGCTTGGCCGGGACAGCAGGGGGCTACACCTTC.

This clone was counted once. J is TRBJ2-7 and V is TRBV7-2, with TRBD2 identical over 9 bases. Germline CDR1 SGHTA, CDR2 FQGNSA. The V and J ends lost 4 bases and 2 bases, in that order; junction bases with no gene match: 3. This CDR3 is 14 amino acids long. This chain's CDR3 is CASSSQRGAYEQYF. CDR3 nucleotides: TGTGCCAGCAGCTCCCAGCGGGGGGCCTACGAGCAGTACTTC.

The CDR3 region is CASSSYLRGETQYF. The CDR3, as DNA: TGTGCCAGCAGTTCTTACTTGCGCGGGGAGACCCAGTACTTC. The chain employs TRBV27 and TRBJ2-5; D is possibly TRBD2 (5 bases). The CDR3 has 14 amino acids. V was cut by 4 bases and J by 5 bases, with 14 bases left in between. The V gene's germline CDR1 is MNHEY and CDR2 SMNVEV (reference sequence).

V usage is TRBV7-9 and J usage is TRBJ2-3; no firm D call. V gave up 3 bases and J gave up 5 bases, with 12 bases separating them. CDR1 and CDR2 from the germline V gene are SEHNR and FQNEAQ (reference sequence). CDR3 size: 14 residues. The DNA for the CDR3 is TGTGCCAGCAGCTTGAGCGCTTTCGGAGATACGCAGTATTTT. It specifies CASSLSAFGDTQYF. The full variable domain, its missing parts supplied by reference TRBV7-9 and TRBJ2-3, is DTGVSQNPRHKITKRGQNVTFRCDPISEHNRLYWYRQTLGQGPEFLTYFQNEAQLEKSRLLSDRFSAERPKGSFSTLEIQRTEQGDSAMYLCASSLSAFGDTQYFGPGTRLTVL.

The V and J genes are TRBV12-3 or TRBV12-4 and TRBJ1-5, with 7 bases identical to TRBD1. Trimming took 6 bases from V and 7 from J; bases not matched to a gene: 6. The CDR3 is made up of 13 amino acids. The CDR3 protein is CASSLTGNQPQHF. The CDR3 DNA follows: TGTGCCAGCAGCCTGACAGGGAACCAGCCCCAGCATTTT.

The CDR3 coding sequence is TGCGCCAGCAGCTTGGCCAGTAATGAGCAGTTCTTC. It specifies CASSLASNEQFF. The V and J genes are TRBV5-1 and TRBJ2-1; D unresolved. Deletions cut 0 bases from V and 7 bases from J, with 5 bases between. The CDR3 loop spans 12 amino acids. Germline CDR1 SGHRS, CDR2 YFSETQ.

For the CDR3, the DNA is TGTGCCAGCACCCTAACAGGGGCAGTTCGCAATGAGCAGTTCTTC. This codes for CASTLTGAVRNEQFF. The gene calls are TRBV6-5 and TRBJ2-1; 7 nucleotides align to TRBD1. CDR3 size: 15 residues. Germline lookup yields CDR1 MNHEY and CDR2 SVGAGI. Germline trimming cut 7 bases from V and 6 bases from J; bases unmatched to any gene: 12.

This clone was seen a few times. J is TRBJ2-3 and V is TRBV18, with TRBD1 matching 9 bases. The V gene's germline CDR1 is KGHSH and CDR2 LQKENI. The CDR3 spans 17 residues. V lost 2 bases and J lost 1; bases outside the gene matches: 7. CDR3 DNA sequence: TGTGCCAGCTCACCATCGGTAAACAGGGGGCGCACAGATACGCAGTATTTT. Its translation: CASSPSVNRGRTDTQYF.

The CDR3 DNA reads TGTGCCAGCAGCTTGGGTCTGGGGGCAATCGATCAGCCCCAGCATTTT. It specifies CASSLGLGAIDQPQHF. V gene TRBV5-8 combines with J gene TRBJ1-5; tentatively, D is TRBD1 (6 bases). CDR1 and CDR2 from the germline V gene are SGHTS and YDEGEE. This CDR3 region has 16 residues. Trimming shortened V by 0 bases and J by 5 bases, and 15 bases separated the two germline ends.

The genes are TRBV18 and TRBJ1-5, with D hard to call. The CDR3 is made up of 17 amino acids. V was clipped by 3 bases and J by 0 bases, with 15 bases between them. CDR1 is KGHSH, CDR2 LQKENI, per germline. CDR3 sequence (DNA): TGTGCCAGCTCACCCGAGACCCGGGGAAGTAGCAATCAGCCCCAGCATTTT. Protein: CASSPETRGSSNQPQHF.

This clone was counted only a few times. The rearrangement uses TRBV5-8 and TRBJ2-5, with TRBD2 as a possible D gene (6 bases). Germline CDR1 and CDR2: SGHTS and YDEGEE. This CDR3 is 13 amino acids long. Deletions cut 10 bases from V and 5 bases from J, with 18 bases between. CDR3 in DNA: TGTGCCGCCCGAGGGCGGGGTGCGGAGACCCAGTACTTC. It encodes CAARGRGAETQYF.

This chain connects TRBV5-1 to TRBJ2-5; a weak D match, TRBD1 (5 bases). The V and J ends lost 1 base and 5 bases respectively, with 9 bases between them. CDR3 length: 13 residues. Germline values: CDR1 SGHRS, CDR2 YFSETQ. CDR3 nucleotides: TGCGCCAGCAGCTTGCAGGGTATGGAGACCCAGTACTTC. The encoded protein is CASSLQGMETQYF. Drawing the rest from reference TRBV5-1 and TRBJ2-5, the complete variable domain is KAGVTQTPRYLIKTRGQQVTLSCSPISGHRSVSWYQQTPGQGLQFLFEYFSETQRNKGNFPGRFSGRQFSNSRSEMNVSTLELGDSALYLCASSLQGMETQYFGPGTRLLVL.

This chain connects TRBV5-1 to TRBJ1-6; TRBD1 aligns across 8 bases. The CDR3 covers 18 residues. J lost 1 base, V lost 3 bases, and 9 bases had no gene match. CDR1 and CDR2 from the germline V gene are SGHRS and YFSETQ. The CDR3 coding sequence is TGCGCCAGCAGCTCAACAGGGGGGGGAATGTCCTATAATTCACCCCTCCACTTT. It specifies CASSSTGGGMSYNSPLHF. The full variable domain, with the rest looked up from reference TRBV5-1 and TRBJ1-6, is KAGVTQTPRYLIKTRGQQVTLSCSPISGHRSVSWYQQTPGQGLQFLFEYFSETQRNKGNFPGRFSGRQFSNSRSEMNVSTLELGDSALYLCASSSTGGGMSYNSPLHFGNGTRLTVT.

The rearrangement joins TRBV7-2 to TRBJ1-5; D might be TRBD1 (6 bases). Germline values: CDR1 SGHTA, CDR2 FQGNSA. The CDR3 runs to 14 residues. V was shortened by 5 bases and J by 3 bases, with 11 bases between the two germline ends. CDR3: CASSLRDNNQPQHF. The CDR3 nucleotides read TGTGCCAGCAGCCTCCGGGACAACAATCAGCCCCAGCATTTT.

This sequence joins TRBV5-1 and TRBJ1-6, with D maybe TRBD1 (5 bases). V was cut by 0 bases and J by 0 bases, with 10 bases left in between. The germline gives CDR1 SGHRS, CDR2 YFSETQ. CDR3 size: 17 residues. CDR3 protein: CASSLEGVSSYNSPLHF. Written as DNA, the CDR3 is TGCGCCAGCAGCTTGGAAGGGGTTAGCTCCTATAATTCACCCCTCCACTTT.

The chain carries TRBV7-8 and TRBJ1-5; 7 bases align to TRBD1. Germline trimming cut 4 bases from V and 6 bases from J; bases unmatched to any gene: 6. CDR1 is SGHVS and CDR2 is FQNEAQ in the germline V gene. The CDR3 spans 14 residues. The CDR3 loop is CASSWGDRGQPQHF. DNA of the CDR3: TGTGCCAGCAGCTGGGGGGACAGAGGTCAGCCCCAGCATTTT.

The gene calls are TRBV25-1 and TRBJ1-2; perhaps TRBD1 as D (6 bases). The CDR3 length is 15 residues. Germline V gives CDR1 MGHDK, CDR2 SYGVNS. With 5 bases removed from V and 8 bases from J, the gap between germline ends came to 21 bases. CDR3 sequence: CASSPLTGLHLGYTF. CDR3 sequence (DNA): TGTGCCAGCAGTCCGTTGACAGGCTTACATCTCGGCTACACCTTC.

The rearrangement links TRBV11-2 to TRBJ2-3, with 7 bases that match TRBD1. This CDR3 comprises 16 residues. The V segment lost 4 bases and the J segment 6 bases; nucleotides outside the gene matches: 13. Germline loops: CDR1 SGHAT, CDR2 FQNNGV. The CDR3 region is CASSSWPKTGRDTQYF. In nucleotides, the CDR3 is TGTGCCAGCAGCTCGTGGCCTAAGACAGGGCGGGATACGCAGTATTTT.

The chain joins TRBV10-3 to TRBJ1-3; no definite D call. CDR1 and CDR2 (germline): ENHRY, SYGVKD. Trimming shortened V by 3 bases and J by 0 bases, and 9 bases separated the two germline ends. The CDR3 spans 15 residues. CDR3 sequence reads: CAISEAGLSGNTIYF. The CDR3 DNA is TGTGCCATCAGTGAAGCAGGCCTCTCTGGAAACACCATATATTTT.

In its sample, this clone was seen a few times. The rearrangement uses TRBV18 and TRBJ1-2, with unresolved D. Germline V gene lookup returns CDR1 KGHSH and CDR2 LQKENI. The V gene lost 3 bases and the J gene lost 8 bases, with 10 bases spanning the gap. The CDR3 extends over 12 amino acids. The CDR3 DNA reads as TGTGCCAGCTCACCGTCTGCTACCGGCTACACCTTC. Translation: CASSPSATGYTF.